This TCR beta chain comes out of a study of T cells after yellow fever vaccination. Broader study findings: Subsequent booster samples again held most clones from primary vaccination (under 98% CD4, over 80% CD8).

With respect to this clonotype: Its antigen remains unknown.

TCRdb re-analysed the 5' RACE reads in MiXCR, keeping a single row per CDR3 protein. The table includes under 600,000 distinct CDR3 sequences, just over 20% detected once. The CDR3 runs to 12 residues. V was cut by 5 bases and J by 2 bases, with 9 bases left in between. CDR1 is DFQATT and CDR2 is SNEGSKA in the germline V gene (reference sequence). The starting material was PBMCs, obtained around 3 weeks after the first yellow fever vaccination. This TCR was sampled from a man younger than 35 who received the YFV17D yellow fever vaccine. The chain is built from TRBV20-1 and TRBJ2-5, with a weak D call TRBD2 (6 bases). CDR3 nucleotides: TGCAGTGCTGGGGACTTTCAAGAGACCCAGTACTTC. Protein product: CSAGDFQETQYF.